The 3 T cell receptor beta chains listed next were all sequenced from one sample in a study of blood T cell repertoires in COVID-19. Profiling relied on immunoSEQ multiplex PCR, and the TCRdb table lists in-frame clones only, not all of them. The data show under 200,000 clones, about 80% seen once. The sample comprised PBMCs or T cells enriched from blood (not recorded which). These receptors all stem from a woman aged 55-69 years who had recovered from COVID-19.

This clone has just a few counts. This chain joins TRBV9 and TRBJ2-2, with D unresolved. Trimming took 4 bases from V and 8 from J, leaving 15 bases between them. The length of the CDR3 is 14 residues. From germline, CDR1 is SGDLS and CDR2 YYNGEE. CDR3 in DNA: TGTGCCAGCAGCCCCTCTCGAGGTTCGGGGGAGCTGTTTTTT. The encoded protein is CASSPSRGSGELFF.

This clone was seen a handful of times. The genes are TRBV6-6 and TRBJ2-3, with D possibly being TRBD1 (5 bases). V was clipped by 5 bases and J by 3 bases, with 27 bases between them. The CDR3 contains 19 residues. Germline V lookup: CDR1 MNHNY, CDR2 SVGAGI (reference sequence). The CDR3 DNA follows: TGTGCCAGCAGTCCTCTTCCTGGGGCAGGCCGTGAAAGGACAGATACGCAGTATTTT. As protein: CASSPLPGAGRERTDTQYF.

The chain joins TRBV14 to TRBJ1-6; unclear D gene. This CDR3 is 17 amino acids long. Trimming cost V 1 base and J 10 bases, with 20 bases left between them. CDR1 is SGHDN, CDR2 FVKESK, per germline. CDR3: CASSQGVGDALRSPLHF. In DNA form, the CDR3 reads TGTGCCAGCAGCCAAGGTGTCGGGGATGCGTTAAGGTCACCCCTCCACTTT.